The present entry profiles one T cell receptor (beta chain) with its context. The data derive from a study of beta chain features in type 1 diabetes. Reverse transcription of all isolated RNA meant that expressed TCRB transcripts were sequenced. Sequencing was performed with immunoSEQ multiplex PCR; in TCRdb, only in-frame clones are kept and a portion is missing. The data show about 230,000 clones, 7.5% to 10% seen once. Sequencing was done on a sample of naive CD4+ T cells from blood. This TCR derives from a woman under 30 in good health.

CDR3 sequence: CSVVQTGRTEAFF. The CDR3 coding sequence is TGCAGCGTTGTCCAGACGGGAAGAACTGAAGCTTTCTTT. This rearrangement joins TRBV29-1 to TRBJ1-1; D uncertain. Trimming stripped 4 bases from V and 5 bases from J, with 14 bases between. Germline V CDR1 and CDR2: SQVTM, ANQGSEA. This CDR3 comprises 13 residues.